Given below is one T cell receptor beta chain in context. Its antigen is still unknown. One end of the junction varies from germline; a read error may be responsible. Germline CDR1 is MNHNS and CDR2 is SASEGT. The length of the CDR3 is 14 residues. The sample belongs to a study of tumor-infiltrating lymphocytes in primary liver carcinoma. Study as a whole: Staging placed the tumors at T1-T3 N0M0, and they measured roughly 4.2 to 11 cm across. The study's findings and limits: Significantly larger top-250-clone fractions were found in tumors than in blood (p = 0.039).

The source material, roughly 18-33 mg of unsorted bulk tissue, was used to co-extract RNA and DNA. TCR beta cDNA was made from roughly 450 ng total RNA with a constant-region primer. TCR beta libraries came from three nested multiplex PCR rounds using slightly modified ARM-PCR. Two initial PCR rounds of around 10 cycles each paired TRBV1-TRBV30 forward primers with a C-beta reverse primer. MiXCR, applied by TCRdb to the multiplex PCR reads, yields one record per CDR3 protein. Of about 120,000 distinct CDR3 sequences in the sample, about two thirds were seen once. The receptor's source is a woman aged 60-75 years with primary liver carcinoma and hepatitis B virus infection. The V gene is TRBV6-1, the J gene TRBJ2-3; 7 nucleotides agree with TRBD1. The sequencing sample was made of tumor-adjacent normal liver tissue. The CDR3: CAGSLTGRTDTQFF. CDR3 DNA: TGTGCCGGCAGCCTGACAGGGCGCACAGATACGCAGTTTTTT.